This TCR beta chain derives from a study of blood T cell repertoires in COVID-19. Study summary: Nucleic acid was either cDNA or gDNA, and it came from T cells, B-cell-depleted T cells, or PBMCs.

Germline CDR1 LNHDA, CDR2 SQIVND (reference sequence). The CDR3 has 12 amino acids. V lost 6 bases, J lost 1 base, and 6 bases lay in between. The table came from immunoSEQ multiplex PCR; TCRdb's copy has only in-frame clones and leaves some out. The sample lists around 300,000 clones, roughly 87% occurring once. The J gene is TRBJ1-1, the V gene TRBV19; no reliable D call. The sequence was collected from a man between 18 and 35 years old with active or convalescent COVID-19. Input material: peripheral blood. This chain's CDR3 is CASSFGNTEAFF. DNA for the CDR3: TGTGCCAGTAGCTTCGGGAACACTGAAGCTTTCTTT.